The 10 T cell receptor beta chains in this list originate from one sample, sequenced in a study of blood T cell repertoires in COVID-19. TCRdb keeps only in-frame clones here, not all; method: immunoSEQ multiplex PCR. The table records 220,000 or so clones, approximately 83% of them present only once. Input material: peripheral blood. The origin of the receptors is a woman aged 60-75 years with acute or convalescent COVID-19.

The rearrangement links TRBV12-3 or TRBV12-4 to TRBJ2-2; possibly TRBD1 for D (7 bases). Between the trimmed V and J ends, which lost 3 bases and 8 bases, there was a span of 10 bases. This CDR3 is built from 13 residues. The CDR3 spells CASSFRGDGELFF. CDR3 nucleotides: TGTGCCAGCAGTTTCAGGGGGGATGGGGAGCTGTTTTTT.

The rearrangement links TRBV28 to TRBJ2-1, with D perhaps matching TRBD2 (5 bases). The V gene lost 1 base and the J gene lost 13 bases, with 8 bases spanning the gap. Germline V gene lookup returns CDR1 MDHEN and CDR2 SYDVKM. The CDR3 spans 11 residues. CDR3 in amino acids: CASSLLGVQFF. In DNA form, the CDR3 reads TGTGCCAGCAGTTTATTGGGAGTACAGTTCTTC.

This sequence joins TRBV6-5 and TRBJ2-2; TRBD2 aligns across 10 bases. J lost 5 bases, V lost 7 bases, and 7 bases had no gene match. The CDR3 runs to 15 residues. Germline-derived CDR1 and CDR2 are MNHEY and SVGAGI. The DNA for the CDR3 is TGTGCCAGCACCGGAGCGGGGGGGCCGACCGGGGAGCTGTTTTTT. Residues: CASTGAGGPTGELFF.

A note on this clone: It is unclear where the CDR3 begins or ends on the DNA, so no DNA is shown, and the CDR3 is as TCRdb lists it. The genes are TRBV28 and TRBJ1-1; the table calls TRBD1, which could not be checked here. Germline values: CDR1 MDHEN, CDR2 SYDVKM. The length of the CDR3 is 15 amino acids, counting both ends. CDR3 protein: CASHWGFGTRTSLFF.

V and J are TRBV11-2 and TRBJ2-3; TRBD2 agrees at 9 bases. CDR1 and CDR2 (germline): SGHAT, FQNNGV. The CDR3 is made up of 15 amino acids. The trim removed 3 bases at V and 3 bases at J, leaving 4 bases unmatched. The CDR3 region has the DNA TGTGCCAGCAGCTTCGGCGGGGGGGGAACAGATACGCAGTATTTT. Translated, it gives CASSFGGGGTDTQYF.

This sequence joins TRBV29-1 and TRBJ2-2; D call uncertain. Germline CDR1 SQVTM, CDR2 ANQGSEA. CDR3 length: 15 amino acids. Trimming stripped 4 bases from V and 0 bases from J, with 12 bases between. CDR3: CSVVVSPTNTGELFF. Written as DNA, the CDR3 is TGCAGCGTTGTTGTTAGTCCGACGAACACCGGGGAGCTGTTTTTT.

V usage is TRBV27 and J usage is TRBJ2-2; no definite D call. Trimming shortened V by 5 bases and J by 2 bases, and 9 bases separated the two germline ends. From germline, CDR1 is MNHEY and CDR2 SMNVEV (reference sequence). The CDR3 covers 14 residues. Here the CDR3 reads CASSPMRNTGELFF. CDR3 DNA sequence: TGTGCCAGCAGTCCCATGAGAAACACCGGGGAGCTGTTTTTT.

This sequence joins TRBV11-1 and TRBJ2-3; D is unclear. V was trimmed by 1 base and J by 1 base, leaving 6 bases between them. The CDR3 contains 14 residues. CDR1 is SGHAT, CDR2 FQDESV, per germline (reference sequence). The CDR3 DNA follows: TGTGCCAGCAGCTTAGATACTGGCACAGATACGCAGTATTTT. Translated: CASSLDTGTDTQYF.

The chain couples TRBV19 to TRBJ1-5; D might be TRBD1 (6 bases). The V end was cut by 2 bases, the J end by 2 bases, with 7 bases between. CDR1 LNHDA and CDR2 SQIVND come from the germline V gene (reference sequence). CDR3 length: 14 amino acids. The CDR3 protein is CASSIKGGNQPQHF. The CDR3 DNA sequence: TGTGCCAGTAGTATAAAGGGGGGCAATCAGCCCCAGCATTTT.

The chain uses TRBV5-1 and TRBJ2-1; 7 nucleotides match TRBD2. The CDR3 totals 15 residues. Germline CDR1 SGHRS, CDR2 YFSETQ. Unmatched junction bases numbered 5, after V lost 3 bases and J lost 2 bases. The CDR3 protein is CASSYSGLPYNEQFF. DNA of the CDR3: TGCGCCAGCAGCTATAGCGGGCTGCCCTACAATGAGCAGTTCTTC.